Shown below are 17 T cell receptor beta chains from a single sample sequenced in a study of T cells after yellow fever vaccination. TCRdb passed the 5' RACE reads through MiXCR, listing each CDR3 protein once. Of 100,000 to 150,000 distinct CDR3 sequences listed, about 8.2% are singletons. The starting material was CD8+ T cells sorted from PBMCs, obtained on the day of the yellow fever booster vaccination. Source of these receptors: a man aged 18 to 30 who received the YFV17D yellow fever vaccine.

The sample holds a few counts of this clonotype. The chain carries TRBV6-5 and TRBJ2-7; the D is unclear. This CDR3 has 13 amino acids. CDR1 and CDR2 (germline): MNHEY, SVGAGI. The V end lost 5 bases, the J end lost 6 bases, and 14 bases lay between the germline ends. The CDR3 is CASSTLAGSEQYF. CDR3 nucleotides: TGTGCCAGCAGTACCCTTGCAGGCAGCGAGCAGTACTTC.

V is TRBV7-8 and J is TRBJ2-1, with D unclear. V lost 5 bases and J lost 3, with 5 bases in between. Germline lookup yields CDR1 SGHVS and CDR2 FQNEAQ. The CDR3 extends over 12 amino acids. CDR3 DNA: TGTGCCAGCAGCCCCAACTACAATGAGCAGTTCTTC. Amino acid sequence: CASSPNYNEQFF.

This chain's CDR3 is CASSGGAGYEQYF. In DNA form, the CDR3 reads TGCGCCAGCAGCGGGGGCGCTGGGTACGAGCAGTACTTC. The chain links TRBV5-1 to TRBJ2-7; D is perhaps TRBD1 (6 bases). The V gene's germline CDR1 is SGHRS and CDR2 YFSETQ. Trimming took 4 bases from V and 4 from J, leaving 12 bases between them. The CDR3 contains 13 residues.

This clonotype was counted a few times. The chain carries TRBV20-1 and TRBJ2-2; D unclear. Germline V gives CDR1 DFQATT, CDR2 SNEGSKA (reference sequence). This CDR3 is 13 amino acids long. V lost 0 bases and J lost 0, with 2 bases in between. Here the CDR3 reads CSAREANTGELFF. As DNA, the CDR3 is TGCAGTGCTAGAGAGGCGAACACCGGGGAGCTGTTTTTT.

The chain has TRBV20-1 and TRBJ2-7; 10 bases match TRBD1. This CDR3 spans 15 amino acids. Germline V gene data show CDR1 as DFQATT and CDR2 as SNEGSKA (reference sequence). The V segment lost 0 bases and the J segment 2 bases; nucleotides outside the gene matches: 4. The CDR3 bases are TGCAGTGCTAGAGATCAGGGACAGGGGACCTACGAGCAGTACTTC. It encodes CSARDQGQGTYEQYF.

The chain has TRBV4-2 and TRBJ2-1; TRBD1 matches at 8 bases. The CDR3 consists of 16 residues. The ends lost 0 bases at V and 9 bases at J; junction bases unmatched: 10. Germline assignment: CDR1 LGHNA and CDR2 YNFKEQ. The CDR3 sequence: CASSQEAGGLGGEQFF. CDR3 sequence (DNA): TGTGCCAGCAGCCAAGAGGCAGGGGGCTTGGGAGGTGAGCAGTTCTTC.

This clonotype has a handful of counts. The chain joins TRBV4-1 to TRBJ2-2; 10 nucleotides line up with TRBD1. V shed 5 bases, J shed 6 bases, and the junction held 9 bases outside the gene matches. From germline, CDR1 is MGHRA and CDR2 YSYEKL. The CDR3 covers 16 residues. The CDR3 DNA sequence: TGCGCCAGCAGCAGCCCGACAGGGGGCGCGTCCGGGGAGCTGTTTTTT. Translation: CASSSPTGGASGELFF.

This clonotype was picked up a small number of times. The chain links TRBV5-8 to TRBJ1-1; unclear D gene. Germline assignment: CDR1 SGHTS and CDR2 YDEGEE. The CDR3 is 15 residues long. V lost 4 bases, J lost 1 base, and 14 bases lay in between. Here the CDR3 reads CASSPYLRPNTEAFF. CDR3 sequence (DNA): TGTGCCAGCAGCCCCTACCTCAGACCGAACACTGAAGCTTTCTTT. Supplemented by reference TRBV5-8 and TRBJ1-1, the full variable domain reads EAGVTQSPTHLIKTRGQQATLRCSPISGHTSVYWYQQALGLGLQFLLWYDEGEERNRGNFPPRFSGRQFPNYSSELNVNALELEDSALYLCASSPYLRPNTEAFFGQGTRLTVV.

The J gene is TRBJ2-7, the V gene TRBV5-6; D remains ambiguous. Germline-derived CDR1 and CDR2 are SGHDT and YYEEEE. This CDR3 region has 14 residues. V gave up 0 bases and J gave up 2 bases, with 9 bases separating them. DNA of the CDR3: TGTGCCAGCAGCTTGGCCTTCTCCACCTACGAGCAGTACGTC. Its translation is CASSLAFSTYEQYV.

CDR3 loop: CASSSPGQSNRGGLSYEQYF. The CDR3 nucleotides are TGTGCCAGCAGTTCCCCGGGACAGAGTAACAGAGGGGGATTATCCTACGAGCAGTACTTC. The V gene is TRBV12-3 or TRBV12-4, the J gene TRBJ2-7; TRBD1 matches 7 bases. The CDR3 sequence is 20 residues long. The junction had 22 bases not matched to a gene; V was cut back by 4 bases and J by 1 base.

This clonotype occurred a few times. This rearrangement joins TRBV27 to TRBJ2-1, with D tentatively TRBD2 (6 bases). The V gene lost 6 bases and the J gene lost 2 bases, with 11 bases spanning the gap. CDR3 length: 14 residues. Germline lookup yields CDR1 MNHEY and CDR2 SMNVEV (reference sequence). In DNA, the CDR3 is TGTGCCAGCAGCACCGGGGGACCCTACAATGAGCAGTTCTTC. Protein sequence: CASSTGGPYNEQFF.

This clonotype was seen repeatedly, ten times or more. This chain connects TRBV5-1 to TRBJ1-6; the D is unclear. The germline V and J ends were trimmed by 1 base and 11 bases, with 7 bases remaining between them. The CDR3 has 12 amino acids. The germline V gene has CDR1 SGHRS and CDR2 YFSETQ. The CDR3 bases are TGCGCCAGCAGCTTGAACAGCCCACCCCTCCACTTT. Its translation is CASSLNSPPLHF.

The sample holds a few counts of this clonotype. This chain uses TRBV7-8 with TRBJ1-2; 8 bases are a match to TRBD1. Germline CDR1 reads SGHVS; CDR2 reads FQNEAQ. Trimming took 1 base from V and 6 from J; bases not matched to a gene: 10. CDR3 size: 16 residues. CDR3 nucleotide sequence: TGTGCCAGCAGCTTAGGGACAGGGCTACTTCGTGATGGCTACACCTTC. This gives the protein CASSLGTGLLRDGYTF.

This clonotype occurred once. Here the CDR3 DNA reads TGTGCCAGCAGCTTAGCCCCGCCCGGGGAGCTGTTTTTT. Translation: CASSLAPPGELFF. The chain joins TRBV7-9 to TRBJ2-2; D gene uncertain. V gave up 0 bases and J gave up 6 bases, with 5 bases separating them. The germline V gene encodes CDR1 SEHNR and CDR2 FQNEAQ (reference sequence). The CDR3 is 13 amino acids.

This clonotype was detected a few times. V is TRBV7-3 and J is TRBJ1-3, with D uncertain. Germline assignment: CDR1 SGHTA and CDR2 FQGTGA. The V and J ends lost 8 bases and 2 bases respectively, with 16 bases between them. The CDR3 extends over 15 amino acids. CDR3 nucleotide sequence: TGTGCCAGCTCGAGAGGCGTTCGGGCTGGAAACACCATATATTTT. It encodes CASSRGVRAGNTIYF.

This clonotype was observed at least ten times. This CDR3 reads CASSHLQGEEGTDTQYF. DNA of the CDR3: TGTGCCAGCAGCCACCTTCAGGGCGAGGAGGGCACAGATACGCAGTATTTT. This sequence joins TRBV14 and TRBJ2-3; D could derive from TRBD1 or TRBD2 (5 bases each). CDR3 length: 17 amino acids. Germline CDR1 reads SGHDN; CDR2 reads FVKESK. Trimming took 3 bases from V and 1 from J, leaving 17 bases between them.

The rearrangement links TRBV5-1 to TRBJ1-2; 8 nucleotides match TRBD1. There are 15 residues in the CDR3. V dropped 4 bases and J dropped 5; count of bases not matched to a gene: 10. CDR1 is SGHRS, CDR2 YFSETQ, per germline. This CDR3 is CASSPGQEDFYGYTF. For the CDR3, the DNA is TGCGCCAGCAGCCCGGGACAGGAGGACTTTTATGGCTACACCTTC.